This T cell receptor beta chain is from a study of PD-1 blockade in mismatch repair-deficient tumors. Assay: immunoSEQ multiplex PCR; the TCRdb copy retains only in-frame clones and omits some. In the table there are 75,000 to 85,000 clones, approximately 84% of which are singletons. The CDR3 is 11 residues long. V lost 8 bases and J 7 bases, leaving 15 bases between the germline ends. Germline V lookup: CDR1 SQVTM, CDR2 ANQGSEA. This TCR was sampled from an adult with mismatch repair-deficient cancer. Material: peripheral blood, obtained 12 weeks after starting pembrolizumab. The chain links TRBV29-1 to TRBJ2-7; possibly TRBD1 for D (7 bases). The CDR3 loop reads CSSTTGREQYF. The DNA of the CDR3 is TGCAGCTCCACGACAGGGAGGGAGCAGTACTTC.